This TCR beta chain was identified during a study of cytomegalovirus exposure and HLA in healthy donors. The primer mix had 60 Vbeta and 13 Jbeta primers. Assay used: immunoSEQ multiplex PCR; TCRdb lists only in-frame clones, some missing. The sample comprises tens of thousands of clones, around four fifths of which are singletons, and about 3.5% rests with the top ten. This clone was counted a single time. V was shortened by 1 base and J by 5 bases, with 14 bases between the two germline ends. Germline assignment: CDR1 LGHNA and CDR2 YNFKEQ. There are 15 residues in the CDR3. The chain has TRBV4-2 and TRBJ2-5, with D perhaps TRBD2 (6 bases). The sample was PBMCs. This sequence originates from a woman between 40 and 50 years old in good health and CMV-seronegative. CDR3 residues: CASSQAGVSQETQYF. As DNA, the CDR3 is TGTGCCAGCAGCCAAGCGGGAGTGAGTCAGGAGACCCAGTACTTC.